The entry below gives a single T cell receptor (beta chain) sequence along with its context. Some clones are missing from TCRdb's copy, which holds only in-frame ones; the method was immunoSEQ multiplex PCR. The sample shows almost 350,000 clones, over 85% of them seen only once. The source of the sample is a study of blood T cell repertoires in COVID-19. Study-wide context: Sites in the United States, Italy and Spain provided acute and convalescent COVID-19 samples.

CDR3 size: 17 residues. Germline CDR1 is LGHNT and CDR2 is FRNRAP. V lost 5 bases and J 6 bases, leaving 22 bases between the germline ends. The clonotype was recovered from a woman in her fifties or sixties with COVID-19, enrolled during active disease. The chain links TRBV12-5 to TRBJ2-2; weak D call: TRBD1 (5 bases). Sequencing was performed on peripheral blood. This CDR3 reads CASGLVETARVPGELFF. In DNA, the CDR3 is TGTGCTAGTGGTCTCGTCGAGACAGCCCGAGTGCCCGGGGAGCTGTTTTTT.